The clone carrying this TCR beta chain came up many times. V shed 1 base and J shed 1 base, with 14 bases lying between them. This CDR3 is built from 16 residues. Germline V gene sequence: CDR1 SGHTA, CDR2 FQGNSA. This record belongs to a study of neurological immune-mediated disorders. Regarding time point: longitudinal time-point 2. With 10-nucleotide random UMIs, 5'RACE was used to make the cDNA. TCRdb re-called the 5' RACE reads through MiXCR, storing one row per CDR3 protein. In the table there are more than 55,000 distinct CDR3 sequences, 9.7% of which are singletons. Material for sequencing was PBMCs. The chain joins TRBV7-2 to TRBJ2-7, with D possibly being TRBD2 (6 bases). This TCR was recovered from a young man in good health. CDR3 sequence reads: CASSLVSGPSSYEQYF. The CDR3 DNA reads as TGTGCCAGCAGCTTAGTCAGCGGGCCTTCTTCCTACGAGCAGTACTTC.